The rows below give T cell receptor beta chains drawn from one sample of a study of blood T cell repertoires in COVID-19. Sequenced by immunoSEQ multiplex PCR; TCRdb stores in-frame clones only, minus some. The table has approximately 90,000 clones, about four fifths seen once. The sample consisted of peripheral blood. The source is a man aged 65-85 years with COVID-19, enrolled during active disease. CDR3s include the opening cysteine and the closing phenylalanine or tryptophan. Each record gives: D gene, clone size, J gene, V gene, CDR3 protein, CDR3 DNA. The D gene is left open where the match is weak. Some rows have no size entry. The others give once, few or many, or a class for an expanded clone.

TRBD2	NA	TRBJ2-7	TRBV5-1	CASSFGTSAAEQYF	TGCGCCAGCAGCTTTGGGACTAGCGCCGCCGAGCAGTACTTC
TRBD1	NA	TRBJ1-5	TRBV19	CASEGQRNQPQHF	TGTGCCAGTGAGGGACAGCGCAATCAGCCCCAGCATTTT
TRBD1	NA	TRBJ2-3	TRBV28	CASRLRGPGTDTQYF	TGTGCCAGCAGACTCAGGGGGCCGGGCACAGATACGCAGTATTTT
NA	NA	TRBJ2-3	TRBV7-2	CASSPGGFSTDTQYF	TGTGCCAGCAGCCCAGGCGGGTTTAGCACAGATACGCAGTATTTT
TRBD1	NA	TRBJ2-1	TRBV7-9	CASSLLAGGSDEQFF	TGTGCCAGCAGCTTACTGGCAGGGGGTTCGGATGAGCAGTTCTTC
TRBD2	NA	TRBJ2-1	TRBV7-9	CASSLRAGGNNEQFF	TGTGCCAGCAGCCTTAGAGCGGGGGGAAACAATGAGCAGTTCTTC
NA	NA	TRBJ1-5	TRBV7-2	CASSLGDSNQPQHF	TGTGCCAGCAGCTTAGGAGATAGCAATCAGCCCCAGCATTTT
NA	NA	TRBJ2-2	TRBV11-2	CASSLVASTGELFF	TGTGCCAGCAGCTTAGTAGCTAGCACCGGGGAGCTGTTTTTT
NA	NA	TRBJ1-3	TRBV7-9	CASSLQGAGNTIYF	TGTGCCAGCAGCCTCCAGGGTGCCGGAAACACCATATATTTT
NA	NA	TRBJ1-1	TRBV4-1	CASSQTPGHHTEAFF	TGCGCCAGCAGCCAAACCCCGGGACACCACACTGAAGCTTTCTTT
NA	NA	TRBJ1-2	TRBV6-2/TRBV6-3	CASSPRGSLYGYTF	TGTGCCAGCAGTCCACGGGGATCTTTGTATGGCTACACCTTC
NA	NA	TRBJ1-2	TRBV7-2	CASSLARLDYTF	TGTGCCAGCAGCTTAGCGCGGTTGGACTACACCTTC
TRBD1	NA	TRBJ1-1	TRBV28	CASSRQYRQGAVNTEAFF	TGTGCCAGCAGCCGTCAATACCGACAGGGGGCTGTGAACACTGAAGCTTTCTTT
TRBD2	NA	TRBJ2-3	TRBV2	CASSELSGRAVSTQYF	TGTGCCAGCAGTGAACTTAGCGGGAGGGCCGTAAGTACGCAGTATTTT
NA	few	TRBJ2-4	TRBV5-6	CASSLAITGIQYF	TGTGCCAGCAGCTTGGCTATAACTGGCATTCAGTACTTC
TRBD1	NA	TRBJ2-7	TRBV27	CASSLSSTGNYEQYF	TGTGCCAGCAGTTTATCCTCGACAGGGAACTACGAGCAGTACTTC
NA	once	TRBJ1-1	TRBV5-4	CASSTDSYTEAFF	TGTGCCAGCAGCACCGACAGTTACACTGAAGCTTTCTTT
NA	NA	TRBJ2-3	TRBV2	CASSSRGSSTDTQYF	TGTGCCAGCAGTTCCCGAGGGAGTAGCACAGATACGCAGTATTTT
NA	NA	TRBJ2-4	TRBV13	CASTLHSGAKNIQYF	TGTGCCAGTACACTACACAGCGGGGCCAAAAACATTCAGTACTTC
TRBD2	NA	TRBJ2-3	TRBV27	CASSILAGNQDTQYF	TGTGCCAGCAGTATTCTAGCGGGGAATCAAGATACGCAGTATTTT
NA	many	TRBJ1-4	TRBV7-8	CASSLGAGVNEKLFF	TGTGCCAGCAGCTTAGGGGCGGGGGTCAATGAAAAACTGTTTTTT
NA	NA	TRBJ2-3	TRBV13	CASSLAGFLDTQYF	TGTGCCAGCAGCTTAGCGGGGTTCTTGGATACGCAGTATTTT
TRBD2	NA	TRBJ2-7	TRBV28	CASSLLAGGSYEQYF	TGTGCCAGCAGTTTACTAGCGGGAGGCTCCTACGAGCAGTACTTC
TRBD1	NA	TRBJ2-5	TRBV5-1	CASSQNGQGRETQYF	TGCGCCAGCAGCCAAAACGGACAGGGGAGGGAGACCCAGTACTTC
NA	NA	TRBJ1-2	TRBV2	CASSGTSRSYTF	TGTGCCAGCAGTGGGACAAGTAGGAGCTACACCTTC
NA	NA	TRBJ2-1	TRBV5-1	CASSLGATANEQFF	TGCGCCAGCAGCTTGGGGGCCACGGCCAATGAGCAGTTCTTC
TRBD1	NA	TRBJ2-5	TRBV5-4	CASSPNPTGGAKTQYF	TGTGCCAGCAGCCCTAACCCGACAGGGGGCGCGAAGACCCAGTACTTC
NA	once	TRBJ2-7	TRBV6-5	CASSYRELGYEQYF	TGTGCCAGCAGTTACCGGGAATTAGGCTACGAGCAGTACTTC
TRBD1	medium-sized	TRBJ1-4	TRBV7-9	CASSWTGSGEKLFF	TGTGCCAGCAGTTGGACAGGGTCTGGTGAAAAACTGTTTTTT
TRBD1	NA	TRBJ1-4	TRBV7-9	CASSLGQTQGEKLFF	TGTGCCAGCAGCTTGGGACAGACCCAGGGCGAAAAACTGTTTTTT
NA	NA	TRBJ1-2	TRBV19	CASSRQFLYGYTF	TGTGCCAGTAGTAGGCAGTTCCTCTATGGCTACACCTTC
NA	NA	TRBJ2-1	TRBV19	CASSIGRGNEQFF	TGTGCCAGTAGTATAGGGAGGGGAAATGAGCAGTTCTTC
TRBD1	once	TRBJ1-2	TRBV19	CASRTPRDRGDGYTF	TGTGCCAGTAGGACCCCTCGGGACAGGGGTGATGGCTACACCTTC
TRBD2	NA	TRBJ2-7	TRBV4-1	CASSQPGGVAYEQYF	TGCGCCAGCAGCCAGCCCGGGGGGGTGGCCTACGAGCAGTACTTC
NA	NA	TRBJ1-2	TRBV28	CASSLSLYGYTF	TGTGCCAGCAGTTTATCCCTCTATGGCTACACCTTC
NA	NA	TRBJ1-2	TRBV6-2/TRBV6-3	CASSSTTPHGYTF	TGTGCCAGCAGTTCCACGACACCACACGGCTACACCTTC
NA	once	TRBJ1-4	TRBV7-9	CASSLQGGEEKLFF	TGTGCCAGCAGCTTACAGGGAGGAGAAGAAAAACTGTTTTTT
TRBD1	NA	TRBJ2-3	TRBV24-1	CATRAGTGGTDTQYF	TGTGCCACCAGAGCCGGGACAGGGGGCACAGATACGCAGTATTTT
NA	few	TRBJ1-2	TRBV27	CASSPRTEEDGYTF	TGTGCCAGCAGTCCTAGGACAGAGGAGGATGGCTACACCTTC
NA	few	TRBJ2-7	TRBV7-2	CASSLGRREQYF	TGTGCCAGCAGCTTAGGGAGGCGCGAGCAGTACTTC
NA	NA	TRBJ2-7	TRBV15	CATSRASPGLLRSSYEQYF	TGTGCCACCAGCAGAGCGTCCCCGGGACTCCTAAGGAGCTCCTACGAGCAGTACTTC
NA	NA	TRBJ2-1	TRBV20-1	CSASEWSRINEQFF	TGCAGTGCTAGTGAGTGGAGTCGAATAAATGAGCAGTTCTTC
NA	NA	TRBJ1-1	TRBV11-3	CASSPTPQGNTEAFF	TGTGCCAGCAGCCCCACCCCCCAGGGGAACACTGAAGCTTTCTTT